The following is a TCR beta chain sequence with its context. The sample originates from a study of cytomegalovirus exposure and HLA in healthy donors. This CDR3 is built from 15 residues. V was shortened by 0 bases and J by 3 bases, with 9 bases between the two germline ends. CDR1 is SGHTA, CDR2 FQGNSA, per germline. The PCR used 60 Vbeta and 13 Jbeta primers. Using immunoSEQ multiplex PCR, the repertoire was profiled, and TCRdb retains in-frame clones only, with some absent. This sample has more than 85,000 clones, with 69% found just once. The sequenced material came from PBMCs. This sequence joins TRBV7-2 and TRBJ1-5; D unresolved. The receptor was derived from a woman in her 70s in good health and CMV-seropositive. The CDR3 DNA is TGTGCCAGCAGCTTAGCGGTTGGGCCCAATCAGCCCCAGCATTTT. Protein product: CASSLAVGPNQPQHF.